The clone carrying this TCR beta chain showed up just once. Its antigen is still unknown. Generated by immunoSEQ multiplex PCR, the TCRdb table keeps only in-frame clones and is missing some. The sample consists of about 68,000 clones, 80% to 95% of them appearing once. The data stem from a study of CD4 T cells in relation to SARS-CoV-2 and coronaviruses. Study-level points and caveats: Pre-pandemic and post-infection samples never came from the same donor. The assay detects memory recall responses, not culture-primed primary responses.

Before the COVID-19 pandemic, during about 2011-2019, CD4+ T cells were taken from unexposed donors. Deletions cut 3 bases from V and 0 bases from J, with 9 bases between. CDR1 and CDR2 (germline): MNHEY, SVGEGT. The CDR3 sequence is 15 residues long. Sequenced material: naive CD4+ T cells from PBMCs. The subset here: naive CD4+ T cells isolated by negative enrichment. This clonotype was sampled from a human donor in good health. The genes are TRBV6-2 or TRBV6-3 and TRBJ1-5; D gene unclear. In DNA, the CDR3 is TGTGCCAGCAGTTATAGTAGCTATAGCAATCAGCCCCAGCATTTT. Its protein is CASSYSSYSNQPQHF.